Each of the 22 T cell receptor beta chains below was sequenced from the same sample in a study of beta chain features in type 1 diabetes. Expressed TCRB transcripts were sequenced, since all the RNA that had been isolated was reverse transcribed. The data were produced by immunoSEQ multiplex PCR, yet TCRdb's version contains in-frame clones alone and is incomplete. The data show under 300,000 clones, approximately 8.1% seen once. The material sequenced was central memory CD4+ T cells from blood. Every receptor here comes from a young woman in good health.

V is TRBV27 and J is TRBJ2-3; TRBD2 agrees at 8 bases. This CDR3 is 17 amino acids long. The ends lost 4 bases at V and 9 bases at J; junction bases unmatched: 18. Germline CDR1 and CDR2: MNHEY and SMNVEV (reference sequence). The CDR3 region has the DNA TGTGCCAGCAGTTCTCCCCGGGGGGGGGAACAAAGGGCGACGCAGTATTTT. Protein sequence: CASSSPRGGEQRATQYF.

This clone was seen more than once but under ten times. V usage is TRBV28 and J usage is TRBJ1-4, with D possibly being TRBD1 (5 bases). Germline V gives CDR1 MDHEN, CDR2 SYDVKM. Trimming pared 6 bases from V and 0 bases from J, leaving 14 bases between. The CDR3 has 16 amino acids. This CDR3 reads CASSLHGGSTNEKLFF. CDR3 sequence (DNA): TGTGCCAGCAGCCTGCATGGGGGGTCAACTAATGAAAAACTGTTTTTT.

This clone appeared a few times. The genes are TRBV29-1 and TRBJ2-5; tentative D call: TRBD1 (5 bases). The CDR3 consists of 13 residues. The germline CDR1 and CDR2 sequences are SQVTM and ANQGSEA. Between the trimmed V and J ends, which lost 4 bases and 3 bases, there was a span of 12 bases. The CDR3 spells CSVGGRAEETQYF. In DNA form, the CDR3 reads TGCAGCGTTGGAGGCAGGGCGGAAGAGACCCAGTACTTC.

The rearrangement joins TRBV9 to TRBJ2-7; 7 bases line up with TRBD2. Losses at the gene ends were 0 bases for V and 3 bases for J; bases not matched to a gene: 3. The CDR3 runs 14 residues. Germline V gene sequence: CDR1 SGDLS, CDR2 YYNGEE. CDR3 in amino acids: CASSVEWEGYEQYF. In nucleotides, the CDR3 is TGTGCCAGCAGCGTAGAGTGGGAGGGCTACGAGCAGTACTTC.

This chain joins TRBV5-1 and TRBJ1-4; TRBD1 matches 9 bases. In germline, CDR1 is SGHRS, CDR2 YFSETQ. V gave up 4 bases and J gave up 4 bases; unmatched junction bases: 5. The CDR3 runs to 15 residues. The CDR3 bases are TGCGCCAGCAGCCTACAGGGGGCGCATAATGAAAAACTGTTTTTT. This codes for CASSLQGAHNEKLFF.

V gene TRBV27 combines with J gene TRBJ2-3; the match to TRBD2 covers 8 bases. CDR3 length equals 16 residues. Germline CDR1 is MNHEY and CDR2 is SMNVEV (reference sequence). Trimming removed 1 base from V and 0 bases from J; junction bases left unmatched: 3. The CDR3 spells CASSLFASGSTDTQYF. CDR3 sequence (DNA): TGTGCCAGCAGTTTATTCGCTAGCGGGAGCACAGATACGCAGTATTTT.

This clone was seen more than once but under ten times. The V gene is TRBV6-1, the J gene TRBJ2-3; D is possibly TRBD2 (5 bases). The CDR3 runs to 14 residues. Germline-derived CDR1 and CDR2 are MNHNS and SASEGT. Trimming took off 6 bases at V and 4 bases at J, with 14 bases between the two ends. CDR3 in DNA: TGTGCCAGCAGGGAGGTCGGGTTCGCAGATACGCAGTATTTT. This encodes CASREVGFADTQYF.

This clone was seen a few times. The chain carries TRBV30 and TRBJ2-2, with D unclear. The V gene's germline CDR1 is GTSNPN and CDR2 SVGIG (reference sequence). Trimming shortened V by 4 bases and J by 1 base, and 13 bases separated the two germline ends. CDR3 length: 15 residues. The CDR3 DNA reads as TGTGCCTGGAAGGTACGAGGCGGGAACACCGGGGAGCTGTTTTTT. Protein sequence: CAWKVRGGNTGELFF.

This clone was observed at least ten times. The chain has TRBV5-4 and TRBJ2-5; D is tentatively TRBD1 or TRBD2 (7 bases each). CDR3 length: 14 residues. The V gene's germline CDR1 is SGHNT and CDR2 YYREEE (reference sequence). The V and J ends lost 4 bases and 8 bases respectively, with 18 bases between them. The CDR3 sequence: CASSPWEGAPTQYF. Here the CDR3 DNA reads TGTGCCAGCAGCCCGTGGGAGGGGGCGCCTACCCAGTACTTC.

For the CDR3, the DNA is TGTGCCAGCAGCTCCTCTTGGGGGCAGTTCTTC. It encodes CASSSSWGQFF. The chain combines TRBV7-2 with TRBJ2-1; no firm D call. Germline lookup yields CDR1 SGHTA and CDR2 FQGNSA. Trimming left V 4 bases short and J 12 bases short, with 10 bases between. The CDR3 loop spans 11 amino acids.

This clone was detected a few times. The chain links TRBV28 to TRBJ1-4; a weak D match, TRBD1 (6 bases). CDR3 length equals 14 residues. Germline V gives CDR1 MDHEN, CDR2 SYDVKM. With 6 bases removed from V and 4 bases from J, the gap between germline ends came to 12 bases. The CDR3 loop is CASSQGGINEKLFF. CDR3 bases: TGTGCCAGCAGCCAAGGGGGGATTAATGAAAAACTGTTTTTT.

The V and J genes are TRBV4-1 and TRBJ2-2; D ambiguous. The CDR3 contains 16 residues. V lost 0 bases to trimming and J lost 2 bases, with 10 bases between them. Germline CDR1 and CDR2: MGHRA and YSYEKL. The CDR3 loop is CASSQDNVANTGELFF. In nucleotides, the CDR3 is TGCGCCAGCAGCCAAGACAACGTAGCCAACACCGGGGAGCTGTTTTTT.

This chain's CDR3 is CASSLDRGNEKLFF. CDR3 in DNA: TGTGCCAGCAGCCTAGACAGAGGGAATGAAAAACTGTTTTTT. The V gene is TRBV21-1, the J gene TRBJ1-4. TRBV21-1 is a known pseudogene. The CDR3 totals 14 residues.

The table lists this clone with a few counts. The J gene is TRBJ1-1, the V gene TRBV28; a possible D gene is TRBD1 (6 bases). The V end was cut by 5 bases, the J end by 5 bases, with 15 bases between. This CDR3 comprises 14 residues. Germline-derived CDR1 and CDR2 are MDHEN and SYDVKM. Here the CDR3 DNA reads TGTGCCAGCAGTACGCCGGGACAAGAGACTGAAGCTTTCTTT. It yields the protein CASSTPGQETEAFF.

The chain uses TRBV10-3 and TRBJ2-5; D is possibly TRBD1 (6 bases). Germline CDR1 is ENHRY and CDR2 is SYGVKD. The CDR3 is made up of 15 amino acids. V shed 4 bases and J shed 5 bases, with 17 bases lying between them. The CDR3 protein is CAISVGGGGWETQYF. CDR3 nucleotide sequence: TGTGCCATCAGTGTAGGTGGGGGCGGATGGGAGACCCAGTACTTC.

This chain joins TRBV27 and TRBJ1-2; 12 positions agree with TRBD1. The ends lost 6 bases at V and 7 bases at J; junction bases unmatched: 15. There are 17 residues in the CDR3. Germline CDR1 and CDR2: MNHEY and SMNVEV (reference sequence). This chain's CDR3 is CASRVPGQGAQRGGYTF. The CDR3 nucleotides read TGTGCCAGCAGGGTGCCGGGACAGGGGGCGCAGAGGGGTGGCTACACCTTC.

This clone was observed a few times. In DNA, the CDR3 is TGTGCCAGCAGCTACCGGGAAGACGTAAAACTGTTTTTT. This encodes CASSYREDVKLFF. V gene TRBV5-6 combines with J gene TRBJ1-4; no definite D call. Looked up from germline, CDR1 is SGHDT and CDR2 is YYEEEE. V lost 3 bases and J lost 10, with 13 bases in between. The CDR3 spans 13 residues. The full variable domain, its missing parts supplied by reference TRBV5-6 and TRBJ1-4, is DAGVTQSPTHLIKTRGQQVTLRCSPKSGHDTVSWYQQALGQGPQFIFQYYEEEERQRGNFPDRFSGHQFPNYSSELNVNALLLGDSALYLCASSYREDVKLFFGSGTQLSVL.

The chain is built from TRBV7-2 and TRBJ2-2, with a tentative D call TRBD1 (5 bases). The CDR3 consists of 16 residues. The germline CDR1 and CDR2 sequences are SGHTA and FQGNSA. V was trimmed by 3 bases and J by 6 bases, leaving 17 bases between them. The CDR3 reads CASSFGGALVSGELFF. The DNA for the CDR3 is TGTGCCAGCAGCTTCGGTGGGGCGCTGGTATCCGGGGAGCTGTTTTTT.

This clone was detected only a few times. This chain links TRBV29-1 with TRBJ2-1; D call uncertain. Looked up from germline, CDR1 is SQVTM and CDR2 is ANQGSEA. V was shortened by 4 bases and J by 3 bases, with 10 bases between the two germline ends. The CDR3 is 13 amino acids. CDR3 sequence reads: CSVVGPDYNEQFF. For the CDR3, the DNA is TGCAGCGTTGTAGGGCCAGACTACAATGAGCAGTTCTTC.

This clone was observed many times. The chain combines TRBV29-1 with TRBJ2-1; tentatively, D is TRBD1 (5 bases). V dropped 3 bases and J dropped 5 bases, with 17 bases sitting between them. The germline V gene encodes CDR1 SQVTM and CDR2 ANQGSEA. CDR3 length: 15 amino acids. CDR3 in DNA: TGCAGCGTTGAGACCAGTGGGGCCTGGGACAATGAGCAGTTCTTC. Its translation is CSVETSGAWDNEQFF.

This clone has more than one count but fewer than ten. The chain recombines TRBV6-4 with TRBJ1-2, with no clear D. CDR1 MRHNA and CDR2 SNTAGT come from the germline V gene. V shed 8 bases and J shed 7 bases, with 20 bases lying between them. The CDR3 loop spans 14 amino acids. CDR3 DNA: TGTGCCAGCCGAAGATCAGGATCGGAGGGTGGCTACACCTTC. Translating it yields CASRRSGSEGGYTF.

This clone came up a few times. The chain is built from TRBV5-6 and TRBJ2-3; 11 positions agree with TRBD2. With 0 bases clipped from V and 5 bases from J, the junction kept 5 bases outside the gene matches. CDR1 is SGHDT and CDR2 is YYEEEE in the germline V gene. CDR3 length: 16 residues. CDR3 region: CASSLVPSGRKDTQYF. The DNA of the CDR3 is TGTGCCAGCAGCTTGGTTCCTAGCGGGAGGAAAGATACGCAGTATTTT.